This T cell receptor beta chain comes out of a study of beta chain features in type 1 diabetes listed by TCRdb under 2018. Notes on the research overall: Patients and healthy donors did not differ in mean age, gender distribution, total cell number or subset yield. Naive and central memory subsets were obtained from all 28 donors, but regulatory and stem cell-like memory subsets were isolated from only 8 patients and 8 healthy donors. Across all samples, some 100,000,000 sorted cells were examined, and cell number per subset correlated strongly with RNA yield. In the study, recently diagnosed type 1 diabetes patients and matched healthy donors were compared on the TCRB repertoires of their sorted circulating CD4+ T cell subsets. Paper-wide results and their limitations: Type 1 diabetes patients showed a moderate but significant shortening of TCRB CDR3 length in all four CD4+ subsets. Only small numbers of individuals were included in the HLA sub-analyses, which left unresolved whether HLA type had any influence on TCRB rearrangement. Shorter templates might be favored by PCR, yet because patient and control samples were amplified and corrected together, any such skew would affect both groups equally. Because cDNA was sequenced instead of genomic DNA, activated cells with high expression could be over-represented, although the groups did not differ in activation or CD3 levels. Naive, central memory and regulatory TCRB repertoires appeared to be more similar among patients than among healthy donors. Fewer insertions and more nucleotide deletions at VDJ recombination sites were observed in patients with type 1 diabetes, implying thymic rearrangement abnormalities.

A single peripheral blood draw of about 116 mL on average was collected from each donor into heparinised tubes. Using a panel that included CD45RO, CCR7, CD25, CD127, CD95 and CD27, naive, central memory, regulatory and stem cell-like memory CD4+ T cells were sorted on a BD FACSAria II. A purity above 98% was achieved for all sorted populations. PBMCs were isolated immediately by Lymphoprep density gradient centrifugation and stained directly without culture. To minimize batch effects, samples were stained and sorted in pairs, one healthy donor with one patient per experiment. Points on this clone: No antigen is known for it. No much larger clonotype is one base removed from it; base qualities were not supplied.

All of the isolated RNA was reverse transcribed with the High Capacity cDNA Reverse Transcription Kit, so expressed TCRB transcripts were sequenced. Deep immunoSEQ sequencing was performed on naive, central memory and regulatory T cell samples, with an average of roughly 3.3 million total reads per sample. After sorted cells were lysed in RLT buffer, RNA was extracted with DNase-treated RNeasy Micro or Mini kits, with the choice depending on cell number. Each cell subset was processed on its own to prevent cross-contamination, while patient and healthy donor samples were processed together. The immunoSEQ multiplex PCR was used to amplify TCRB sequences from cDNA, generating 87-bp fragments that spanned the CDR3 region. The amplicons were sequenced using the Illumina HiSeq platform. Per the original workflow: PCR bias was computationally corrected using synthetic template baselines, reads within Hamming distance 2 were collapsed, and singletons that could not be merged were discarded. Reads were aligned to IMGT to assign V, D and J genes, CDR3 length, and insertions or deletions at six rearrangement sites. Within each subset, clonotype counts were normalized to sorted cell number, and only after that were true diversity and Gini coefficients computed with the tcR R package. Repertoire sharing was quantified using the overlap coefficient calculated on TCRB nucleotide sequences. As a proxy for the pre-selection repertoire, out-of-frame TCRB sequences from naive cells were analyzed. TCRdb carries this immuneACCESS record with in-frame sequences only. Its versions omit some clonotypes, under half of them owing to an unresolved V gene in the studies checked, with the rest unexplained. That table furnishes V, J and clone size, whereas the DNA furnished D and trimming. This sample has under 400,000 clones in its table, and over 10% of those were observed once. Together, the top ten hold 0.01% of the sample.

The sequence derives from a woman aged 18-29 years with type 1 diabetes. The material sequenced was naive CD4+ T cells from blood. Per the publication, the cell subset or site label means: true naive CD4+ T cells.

The CDR3: CASSQFGTGGTEAFF. The nucleotides are TGCGCCAGCAGCCAATTCGGGACAGGGGGCACTGAAGCTTTCTTT. This sequence uses TRBV4-3 and TRBJ1-1; the central 11 bases match TRBD1. Trimming takes 2 bases off V and 4 bases off J; junction bases not matched to a gene: 3. Its CDR3 holds 15 amino acids, cysteine through phenylalanine. Solely the CDR3 DNA is kept, with 45 bases framed from the first base. The germline V gene specifies LGHNA as CDR1 and YSLEER as CDR2.